This TCR beta chain was retrieved from a study of cytomegalovirus exposure and HLA in healthy donors. The overall study: The same platform as the approximately 640 first-cohort repertoires was used for the 110 or so validation repertoires, a later analysis reported.

The CDR3 contains 13 residues. Trimming left V 5 bases short and J 0 bases short, with 8 bases between. CDR1 and CDR2 (germline): SGHDT, YYEEEE. General study points: Investigators reported approximately 150 TCR beta chains as tied to cytomegalovirus.

Only in-frame clones appear in the TCRdb table, and some are missing; sequencing was by immunoSEQ multiplex PCR. The sample includes around 200,000 clones, more than 65% seen only once; the top ten take 2.8%. Note on this clone: The antigen remains unidentified.

V usage is TRBV5-6 and J usage is TRBJ2-5; tentatively, D is TRBD1 (5 bases). The TCR comes from a woman between 18 and 29 years old in good health and CMV-seropositive. The sequencing input was PBMCs. In DNA, the CDR3 is TGTGCCAGCAGTGGCAGGGACCAAGAGACCCAGTACTTC. Translation gives CASSGRDQETQYF.